This T cell receptor beta chain came from a study of vaccination effects on CD4 cells after COVID-19 (dated by TCRdb to the early 2020s). For the study in its entirety: The ViraFEST assay stimulated PBMC with viral peptide pools and then used TCR sequencing to identify antigen-specific CD4+ T cell clonotypes by expansion. Across the study, the median time from the second dose to post-vaccine sampling was 72 days (range 14 to 241). Two million PBMC per well were cultured in IMDM with 5% human AB serum, 10 IU/ml IL-2 and gentamicin, plus 10 ug/ml peptides. SARS-CoV-2 spike-specific CD4+ TCR repertoires were compared before and after mRNA vaccination in COVID-19 convalescent patients and in infection-naive vaccine recipients. A total of around eleven COVID-19 convalescent patients and a handful of SARS-CoV-2-naive healthy vaccine recipients were included in the full study. Cultures from other donors in the study were sequenced with the Oncomine TCR Beta short-read assay on an Illumina iSeq 100. The study at large found these results: The study was limited by a small number of convalescent patients, and early post-infection timepoints were lacking. In healthy vaccine recipients, vaccine-induced clones were almost all SARS-CoV-2 mono-reactive, with only 1 of 255 cross-reactive with common cold coronaviruses. At late post-vaccination timepoints, both infection-induced and vaccine-induced clones showed marked clonal contraction, consistent with waning T cell responses.

As regards this clone: Its antigen is still unknown. Per-base quality was not reported, and no clone a single base away is much larger than it.

CDR1 MNHNS and CDR2 SASEGT were looked up in the germline V gene. The CDR3 starts with the cysteine, ends with the phenylalanine, and has 16 residues. Only CDR3 DNA remains: 48 bases, in frame from the first base. Trimming at the junction amounts to 4 bases on V and 7 bases on J, and the germline ends lie 20 bases apart. The method behind the library was the immunoSEQ multiplex PCR assay. DNA from the CD4+ T cells that had been cultured and isolated underwent TCR beta CDR3 sequencing. On the study's bioinformatics: Non-productive TCR sequences were removed, reads were trimmed to the CDR3 region, and CDR3s of at least 7 amino acids were retained. The MANAFEST web app was used to pick out antigen-specific clonotypes by comparing their expansion in peptide wells with that in reference cultures. To count as positive, a clone had to show expansion at FDR<0.05 compared with the reference and with all other wells, an odds ratio above 5, and a frequency above 0.1% in two replicate wells. Cross-reactive clonotypes were defined as significantly expanded in SARS-CoV-2 spike wells and in at least one common cold coronavirus spike condition. CDR3 similarity was assessed by Levenshtein distance with the stringdist R package, and unrooted trees were built with ape in R 3.6.1. As stored in TCRdb, this immuneACCESS dataset retains in-frame rearrangements with V and J assigned. A fraction of the clones does not appear; measured against another copy, unresolved V genes explain less than half of the discrepancy, and the remainder lacks a known reason. The DNA was the basis for D and trimming; V, J and clone size are from that table. Within this sample are tens of thousands of clones, with approximately 73% of them counted one time only. Approximately 2.2% of the sample belongs to the ten largest clones.

After less than 13 days of culture, CD4+ T cells were isolated with the EasySep CD4+ T cell isolation kit. Participants received two doses of either the BNT162b2 or the mRNA-1273 mRNA SARS-CoV-2 vaccine. Healthy vaccine recipients had no prior SARS-CoV-2 infection, confirmed by negative nucleocapsid antibodies before and after vaccination. Half of the culture medium was replaced with fresh IL-2-containing medium on days 3 and 7. Unless noted otherwise, every peptide stimulation condition was grown in triplicate wells. Using Ficoll-Paque Plus gradient centrifugation, PBMC were separated from whole blood and then either used fresh or cryopreserved at -140C. The QIAamp micro DNA kit was used to extract genomic DNA from the cultured CD4+ T cells.

The sequencing here drew on CD4+ T cells from PBMCs cultured without peptide, taken after COVID-19 vaccination. This TCR derives from a human donor who received a COVID-19 vaccine. The rearrangement joined TRBV6-1 to TRBJ2-1; confidence is insufficient to name the D gene. The sequenced DNA is TGTGCCAGCAGTGCCTTTTGGGGTGCCGGCTGGAATGAGCAGTTCTTC. The encoded protein is CASSAFWGAGWNEQFF.